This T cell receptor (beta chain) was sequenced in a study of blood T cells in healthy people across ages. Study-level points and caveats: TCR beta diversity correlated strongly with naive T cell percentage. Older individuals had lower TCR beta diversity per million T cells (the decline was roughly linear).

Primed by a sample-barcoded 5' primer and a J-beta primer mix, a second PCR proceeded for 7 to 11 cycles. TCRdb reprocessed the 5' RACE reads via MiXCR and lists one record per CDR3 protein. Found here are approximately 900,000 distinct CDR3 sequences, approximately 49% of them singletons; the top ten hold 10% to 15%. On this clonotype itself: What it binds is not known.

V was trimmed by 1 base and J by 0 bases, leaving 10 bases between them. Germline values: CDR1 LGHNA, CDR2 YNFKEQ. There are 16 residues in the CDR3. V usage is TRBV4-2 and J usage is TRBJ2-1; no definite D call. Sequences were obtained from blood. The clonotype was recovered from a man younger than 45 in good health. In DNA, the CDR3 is TGTGCCAGCAGCCAAGCGGCGCTGAGCTCCTACAATGAGCAGTTCTTC. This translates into CASSQAALSSYNEQFF.